The rows below give T cell receptor beta chains drawn from one sample of a study of identical twins. Each CDR3 protein gets one entry after TCRdb re-called the 5' RACE reads with MiXCR. Here the sample spans 1.5 million to 2 million distinct CDR3 sequences, 25% to 35% being singletons. The sequenced material came from cord blood. The receptors derive from a newborn girl in good health. The CDR3 runs from the conserved cysteine through the conserved F or W. The D gene is left open where the match is weak. Only part of the rows carry a size: once, few, many, or a class if the clone is expanded.

D: NA
size: NA
V: TRBV10-2
J: TRBJ2-7
DNA: TGCGCCAGCAAGGTCGGTACCCCTATCCTACGGGAGCAGTACTTC
CDR3: CASKVGTPILREQYF

D: NA
size: NA
V: TRBV9
J: TRBJ2-7
DNA: TGTGCCAGCAGCGTAGCGGGACTCTCCTACAATGAGCAGTACTTC
CDR3: CASSVAGLSYNEQYF

D: NA
size: NA
V: TRBV20-1
J: TRBJ2-7
DNA: TGCAGTGCTTGCGGGACTGGCGGATACGAGCAGTACTTC
CDR3: CSACGTGGYEQYF

D: NA
size: NA
V: TRBV2
J: TRBJ2-2
DNA: TGTGCCAGCAGTGAAGGAACAGGTTCGTTCGCCGGGGAGCTGTTTTTT
CDR3: CASSEGTGSFAGELFF

D: NA
size: NA
V: TRBV24-1
J: TRBJ2-3
DNA: TGTGCCACGAAAGAAGGAGATACGCAGTATTTT
CDR3: CATKEGDTQYF

D: NA
size: NA
V: TRBV7-6
J: TRBJ2-4
DNA: TGTGCCAGCAGCTTAGGGGATAGAAACATTCAGTACTTC
CDR3: CASSLGDRNIQYF

D: NA
size: few
V: TRBV20-1
J: TRBJ2-7
DNA: TGCAGTGCTAGAGATCGGGAGAGACCCAATGAGCAGTACTTC
CDR3: CSARDRERPNEQYF

D: NA
size: few
V: TRBV27
J: TRBJ1-2
DNA: TGTGCCAGCGTGGGGGGCCCGGTTGTTTGTGGCTACACCTTC
CDR3: CASVGGPVVCGYTF

D: TRBD1
size: few
V: TRBV14
J: TRBJ2-7
DNA: TGTGCCAGCAGCCAAGGTACAGGGGTACGAGAGCAGTACTTC
CDR3: CASSQGTGVREQYF

D: NA
size: many
V: TRBV7-2
J: TRBJ2-5
DNA: TGTGCCAGCAGCTTAAGCTATACCCAGTACTTC
CDR3: CASSLSYTQYF